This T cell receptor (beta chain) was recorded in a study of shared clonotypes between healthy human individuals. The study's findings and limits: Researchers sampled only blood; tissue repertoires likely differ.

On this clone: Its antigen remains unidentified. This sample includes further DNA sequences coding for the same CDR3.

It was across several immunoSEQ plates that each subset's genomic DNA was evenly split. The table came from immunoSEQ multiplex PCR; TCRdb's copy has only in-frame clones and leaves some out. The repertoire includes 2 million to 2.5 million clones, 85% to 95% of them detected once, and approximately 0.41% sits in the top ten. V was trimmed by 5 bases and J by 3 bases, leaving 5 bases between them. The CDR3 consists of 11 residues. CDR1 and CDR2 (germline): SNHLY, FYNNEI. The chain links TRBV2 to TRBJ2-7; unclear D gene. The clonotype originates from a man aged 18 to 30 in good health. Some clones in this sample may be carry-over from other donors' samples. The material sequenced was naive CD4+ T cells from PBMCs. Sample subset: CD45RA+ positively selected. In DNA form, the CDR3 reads TGTGCCAGCAGTCTAGTCTACGAGCAGTACTTC. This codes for CASSLVYEQYF.